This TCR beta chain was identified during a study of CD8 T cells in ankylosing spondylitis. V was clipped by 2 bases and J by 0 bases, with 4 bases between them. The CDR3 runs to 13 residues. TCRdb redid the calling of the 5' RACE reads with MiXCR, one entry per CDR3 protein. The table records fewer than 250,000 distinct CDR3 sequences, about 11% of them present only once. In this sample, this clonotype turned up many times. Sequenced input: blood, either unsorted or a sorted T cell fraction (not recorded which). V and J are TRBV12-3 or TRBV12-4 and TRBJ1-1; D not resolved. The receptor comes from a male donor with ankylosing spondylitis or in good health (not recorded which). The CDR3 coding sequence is TGTGCCAGCAGTTTATGGATGAACACTGAAGCTTTCTTT. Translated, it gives CASSLWMNTEAFF.